What follows describes a single TCR beta chain. What it binds is unknown. Time point given: cycle 4 day 1 (C4D1), after 5 to 7 weeks of nivolumab. Every patient experienced relapse after autologous stem cell transplantation, and brentuximab vedotin exposure varied. Only in-frame clones appear in the TCRdb table, and some are missing; sequencing was by immunoSEQ multiplex PCR. The sample holds tens of thousands of clones, more than 75% seen once. CDR1 SEHNR and CDR2 FQNEAQ come from the germline V gene (reference sequence). This CDR3 region has 15 residues. Trimming pared 2 bases from V and 8 bases from J, leaving 16 bases between. This record belongs to a study of PD-1 blockade in classical Hodgkin lymphoma. Study outcomes and limitations: Excluded were patients who started nivolumab under 1 year after ASCT, a group that had lower diversity. The baseline diversity of complete responders showed similarity to that of newly diagnosed patients. At baseline, newly diagnosed patients reportedly showed less TCR diversity than healthy donors.

The material was peripheral blood mononuclear cells (PBMCs), obtained before the fourth cycle of nivolumab. This receptor was identified in a human donor with classical Hodgkin lymphoma. The chain employs TRBV7-9 and TRBJ2-1; D is possibly TRBD1 or TRBD2 (6 bases each). The CDR3 reads CASSLSSLGGYEQFF. In DNA form, the CDR3 reads TGTGCCAGCAGCTTATCCAGTCTGGGGGGCTATGAGCAGTTCTTC.